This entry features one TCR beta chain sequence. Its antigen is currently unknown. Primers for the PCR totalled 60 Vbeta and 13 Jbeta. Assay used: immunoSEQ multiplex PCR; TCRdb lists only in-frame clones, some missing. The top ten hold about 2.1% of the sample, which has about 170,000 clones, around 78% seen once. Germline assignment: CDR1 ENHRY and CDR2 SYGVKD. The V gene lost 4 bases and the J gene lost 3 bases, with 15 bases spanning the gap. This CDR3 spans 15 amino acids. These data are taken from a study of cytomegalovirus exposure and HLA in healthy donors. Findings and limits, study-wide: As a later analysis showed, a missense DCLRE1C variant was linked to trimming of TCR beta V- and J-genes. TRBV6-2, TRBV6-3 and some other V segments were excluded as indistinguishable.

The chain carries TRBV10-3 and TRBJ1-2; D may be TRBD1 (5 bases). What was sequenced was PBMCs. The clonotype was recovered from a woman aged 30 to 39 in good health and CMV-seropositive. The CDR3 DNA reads TGTGCCATCAGTGGGGGGAGGAAGGAAGACTATGGCTACACCTTC. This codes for CAISGGRKEDYGYTF.